The 8 T cell receptor beta chains listed next were all sequenced from one sample in a study of cytomegalovirus exposure and HLA in healthy donors. Produced via immunoSEQ multiplex PCR; TCRdb's table is partial and in-frame only. The sample shows approximately 150,000 clones, less than 95% of them seen only once. Sequencing was performed on PBMCs. Receptors originate from a woman younger than 35 in good health and CMV-seropositive.

CDR3 sequence (DNA): TGCGCCAGCAGCGAGACAGGGTTCGGAAACACTGAAGCTTTCTTT. This gives the protein CASSETGFGNTEAFF. This sequence joins TRBV5-1 and TRBJ1-1, with 7 nucleotides matching TRBD1. Germline V gene sequence: CDR1 SGHRS, CDR2 YFSETQ. The J segment lost 2 bases and the V segment lost 4 bases, leaving 8 bases of the junction unmatched. This CDR3 has 15 amino acids. Variable domain in full (rest from reference TRBV5-1 and TRBJ1-1): KAGVTQTPRYLIKTRGQQVTLSCSPISGHRSVSWYQQTPGQGLQFLFEYFSETQRNKGNFPGRFSGRQFSNSRSEMNVSTLELGDSALYLCASSETGFGNTEAFFGQGTRLTVV.

This chain joins TRBV18 and TRBJ1-2, with 10 bases fitting TRBD1. V shed 4 bases, J shed 7 bases, and the junction held 9 bases outside the gene matches. The CDR3 is 15 residues long. The germline V gene encodes CDR1 KGHSH and CDR2 LQKENI. The CDR3: CASSRPGTGVTGYTF. CDR3 sequence (DNA): TGTGCCAGCTCACGCCCGGGGACAGGGGTTACTGGCTACACCTTC. Complete variable domain (other parts from reference TRBV18 and TRBJ1-2): NAGVMQNPRHLVRRRGQEARLRCSPMKGHSHVYWYRQLPEEGLKFMVYLQKENIIDESGMPKERFSAEFPKEGPSILRIQQVVRGDSAAYFCASSRPGTGVTGYTFGSGTRLTVV.

The chain combines TRBV7-8 with TRBJ2-7; TRBD1 matches 7 bases. The germline V gene has CDR1 SGHVS and CDR2 FQNEAQ. J lost 7 bases, V lost 4 bases, and 13 bases had no gene match. The CDR3 runs 15 residues. The chain's CDR3 is CASSSTGQIATEQYF. The DNA for the CDR3 is TGTGCCAGCAGCTCGACAGGGCAGATAGCTACAGAGCAGTACTTC.

This clone was counted a single time. The chain has TRBV10-2 and TRBJ1-6; 10 nucleotides align to TRBD1. J gave up 7 bases and V 6 bases, and 3 bases lay outside the gene matches. Germline CDR1 is WSHSY and CDR2 is SAAADI. The CDR3 has 14 residues. CDR3 bases: TGCGCCAGCAGGCCGGGACAGGGGAATTCACCCCTCCACTTT. Its protein product is CASRPGQGNSPLHF.

This rearrangement joins TRBV6-1 to TRBJ1-5; 7 bases are a match to TRBD1. After removal of 4 bases from V and 3 bases from J, the junction contained 6 bases not matched to a gene. The germline V gene has CDR1 MNHNS and CDR2 SASEGT. This CDR3 contains 15 residues. CDR3 sequence: CASSGMGQNNQPQHF. As DNA, the CDR3 is TGTGCCAGCAGTGGCATGGGACAGAACAATCAGCCCCAGCATTTT.

The chain combines TRBV9 with TRBJ1-5, with D perhaps matching TRBD1 (5 bases). This CDR3 is 14 amino acids long. The germline V gene has CDR1 SGDLS and CDR2 YYNGEE. V was pared by 4 bases and J by 0 bases, with 8 bases between. CDR3 nucleotides: TGTGCCAGCAGCATCGACAGTAGCAATCAGCCCCAGCATTTT. Protein: CASSIDSSNQPQHF.

The chain is built from TRBV5-1 and TRBJ1-2; D gene ambiguous. The ends were cut back, 0 bases at V and 6 bases at J, with 15 bases in the middle. This CDR3 is built from 15 residues. Germline V gives CDR1 SGHRS, CDR2 YFSETQ. This CDR3 reads CASSLALNSIDGYTF. The CDR3 DNA is TGCGCCAGCAGCTTGGCCTTGAATAGTATTGATGGCTACACCTTC.

The chain couples TRBV2 to TRBJ2-2, with 11 bases fitting TRBD2. This CDR3 has 16 amino acids. Trimming cost V 3 bases and J 4 bases; bases outside gene matches: 4. The germline CDR1 and CDR2 sequences are SNHLY and FYNNEI. The CDR3: CASSDSGGAGTGELFF. CDR3 DNA: TGTGCCAGCAGTGATAGCGGGGGGGCGGGCACCGGGGAGCTGTTTTTT.